The table lists the clone carrying this T cell receptor (beta chain) with many counts. Its antigen is still unknown. Genomic DNA served as template for TCR beta VDJ and CDR3 profiling. TCRdb recomputed calls from the reads with MiXCR, one row per CDR3 protein. The sample has 50,000 to 65,000 distinct CDR3 sequences, over 45% seen once. The sample comes from a study of CD8+CD57+ T cells in acquired aplastic anemia. Study-level information: Mean DNA quantity obtained from sorted CD4+ and CD8+ cells was 3.2 ug. Approximately 10 million reads, on average, were obtained for CD4+ cells from healthy donors. Findings and caveats of the study: Levels of CD8+ Simpson's diversity were not significantly distinct in patients versus controls.

Germline-derived CDR1 and CDR2 are MNHNS and SASEGT. With 11 bases removed from V and 2 bases from J, the gap between germline ends came to 10 bases. The CDR3 has 13 amino acids. This clonotype was obtained from a human donor in good health, serving as a control. Sequenced input: sorted CD4+, CD8+, or CD8+CD57+ T cells (not recorded which) from PBMCs. This chain connects TRBV6-1 to TRBJ2-6, with unresolved D. The DNA for the CDR3 is TGTGCCGGCGCCTGGACTGGGGCCAACGTCCTGACTTTC. Its protein is CAGAWTGANVLTF.